The T cell receptor (beta chain) under discussion was sequenced for a study of blood T cell repertoires in COVID-19. CDR1 and CDR2 from the germline V gene are SGDLS and YYNGEE. The ends lost 4 bases at V and 2 bases at J; junction bases unmatched: 1. This CDR3 spans 13 amino acids. The assay was immunoSEQ multiplex PCR, and TCRdb's table has in-frame clones only and misses some. The top ten clones hold about 3.2% of a sample with about 150,000 clones, roughly 90% of them seen once. This sequence originates from a man aged 55-75 years with active or convalescent COVID-19. Sequenced material: peripheral blood. The chain links TRBV9 to TRBJ2-5, with TRBD1 matching 8 bases. The CDR3 reads CASSRTGQETQYF. In DNA, the CDR3 is TGTGCCAGCAGCCGGACAGGGCAAGAGACCCAGTACTTC.